Here is one TCR beta chain with its context. Its antigen is as yet unknown. The germline V gene encodes CDR1 MDHEN and CDR2 SYDVKM. The CDR3 sequence is 14 residues long. Trimming at V came to 6 bases and at J to 4 bases, leaving 3 bases not matched to a gene. This sample was included in a study of T cell responses to AZD1222 COVID-19 vaccine. Study-wide findings and caveats: Baseline antibody screening turned up just a handful of seropositive AZD1222 recipients.

TCRdb's table, derived via immunoSEQ multiplex PCR, lists solely in-frame clones and lacks some. Altogether about 120,000 clones are present, about 86% being singletons, with the ten largest covering less than 3.5%. This receptor was taken from an adult who received the AZD1222 COVID-19 vaccine. The sample here was peripheral blood, taken 28 days after the second AZD1222 dose. V and J are TRBV28 and TRBJ2-2; TRBD1 matches 9 bases. DNA for the CDR3: TGTGCCAGCAGCCTGACAGGGGGCACCGGGGAGCTGTTTTTT. Residues: CASSLTGGTGELFF.